This TCR beta chain was found in a study of spatial heterogeneity in lung cancer. As to time point: sample taken at primary tumor resection. No cells were sorted before sequencing. The whole RNA sequenced was extracted from tumor, nontumor lung or frozen PBMC. Looked up from germline, CDR1 is MNHEY and CDR2 is SVGAGI. CDR3 length: 15 amino acids. Trimming removed 6 bases at V and 1 base at J, with 14 bases between. This clonotype occurred many times. From the 5' RACE reads, TCRdb called clonotypes with MiXCR, one entry per CDR3 protein. The sample has some 100,000 distinct CDR3 sequences; about 12% are singletons.

The TCR originated in a male donor with early-stage non-small cell lung cancer. V and J are TRBV6-5 and TRBJ2-3, with D possibly matching TRBD2 (6 bases). The starting material was PBMCs, obtained at surgery. CDR3 DNA sequence: TGTGCCAGCAGCCAGCCTGGAGGGGGCACAGATACGCAGTATTTT. Its translation is CASSQPGGGTDTQYF.